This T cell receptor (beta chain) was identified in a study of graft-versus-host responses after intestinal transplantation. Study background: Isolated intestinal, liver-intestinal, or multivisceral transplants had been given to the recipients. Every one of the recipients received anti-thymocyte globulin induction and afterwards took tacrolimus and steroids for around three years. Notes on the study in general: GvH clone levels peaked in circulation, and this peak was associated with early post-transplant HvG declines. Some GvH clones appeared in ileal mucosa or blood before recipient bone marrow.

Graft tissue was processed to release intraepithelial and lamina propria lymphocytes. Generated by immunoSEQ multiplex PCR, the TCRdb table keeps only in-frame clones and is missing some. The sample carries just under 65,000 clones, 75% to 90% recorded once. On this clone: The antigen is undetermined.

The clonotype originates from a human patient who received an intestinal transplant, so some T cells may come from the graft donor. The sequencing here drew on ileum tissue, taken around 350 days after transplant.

The CDR3 nucleotides are TGTGCCAGCAGCTACAACCATATCGGGCTAGCGGGAGGAGGGGAGACCCAGTACTTC. The encoded protein is CASSYNHIGLAGGGETQYF. The chain recombines TRBV7-8 with TRBJ2-5, with TRBD2 identical over 11 bases. The V gene's germline CDR1 is SGHVS and CDR2 FQNEAQ. This CDR3 is built from 19 residues. Losses at the gene ends were 4 bases for V and 5 bases for J; bases not matched to a gene: 18.